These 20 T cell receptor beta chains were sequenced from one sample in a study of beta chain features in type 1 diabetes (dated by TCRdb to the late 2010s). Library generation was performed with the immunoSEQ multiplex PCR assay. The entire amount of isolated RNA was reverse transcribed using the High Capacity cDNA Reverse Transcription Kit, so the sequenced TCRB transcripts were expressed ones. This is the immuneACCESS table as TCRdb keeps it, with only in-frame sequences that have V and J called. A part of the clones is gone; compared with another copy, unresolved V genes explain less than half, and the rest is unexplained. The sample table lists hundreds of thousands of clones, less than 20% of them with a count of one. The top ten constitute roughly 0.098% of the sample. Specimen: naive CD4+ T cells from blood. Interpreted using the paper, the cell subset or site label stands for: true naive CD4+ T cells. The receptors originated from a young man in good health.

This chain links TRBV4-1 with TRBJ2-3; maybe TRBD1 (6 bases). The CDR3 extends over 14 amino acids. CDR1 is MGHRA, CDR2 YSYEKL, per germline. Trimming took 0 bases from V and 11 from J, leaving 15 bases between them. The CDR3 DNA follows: TGCGCCAGCAGCCAAGAACAGGGATCGTTCGGGCAGTATTTT. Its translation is CASSQEQGSFGQYF.

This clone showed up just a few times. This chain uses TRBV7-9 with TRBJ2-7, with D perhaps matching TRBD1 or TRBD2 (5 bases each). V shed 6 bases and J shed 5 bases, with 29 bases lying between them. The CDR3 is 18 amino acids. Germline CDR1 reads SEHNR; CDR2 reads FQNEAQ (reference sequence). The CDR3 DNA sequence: TGTGCCAGCAGTCCCCTCGGGGCCGTCCAGGGTACTAGAAACGAGCAGTACTTC. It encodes CASSPLGAVQGTRNEQYF.

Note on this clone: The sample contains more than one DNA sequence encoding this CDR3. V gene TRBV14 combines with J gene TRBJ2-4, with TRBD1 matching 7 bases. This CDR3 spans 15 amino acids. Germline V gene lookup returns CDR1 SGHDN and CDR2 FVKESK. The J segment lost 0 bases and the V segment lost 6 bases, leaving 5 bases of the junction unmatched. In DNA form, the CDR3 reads TGTGCCAGCAGTCAGGGACAGCTAGCCAAAAACATTCAGTACTTC. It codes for CASSQGQLAKNIQYF.

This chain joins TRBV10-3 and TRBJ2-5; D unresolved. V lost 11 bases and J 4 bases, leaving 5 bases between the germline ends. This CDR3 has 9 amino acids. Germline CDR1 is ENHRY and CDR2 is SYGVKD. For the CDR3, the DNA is TGTGCCGTCCGAGAGACCCAGTACTTC. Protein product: CAVRETQYF.

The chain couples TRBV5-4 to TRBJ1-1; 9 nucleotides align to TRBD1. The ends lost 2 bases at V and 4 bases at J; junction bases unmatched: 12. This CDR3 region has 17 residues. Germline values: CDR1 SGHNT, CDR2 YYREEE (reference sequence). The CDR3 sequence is CASSLGRDRVSRTEAFF. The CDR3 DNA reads TGTGCCAGCAGCTTAGGTCGGGACAGGGTCTCTCGCACTGAAGCTTTCTTT.

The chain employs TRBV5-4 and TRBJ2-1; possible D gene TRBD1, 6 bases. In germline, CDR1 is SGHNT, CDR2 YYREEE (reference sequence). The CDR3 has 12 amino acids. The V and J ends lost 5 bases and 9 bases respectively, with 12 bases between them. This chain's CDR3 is CASSPTGIEQFF. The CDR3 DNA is TGTGCCAGCAGTCCTACAGGGATTGAGCAGTTCTTC.

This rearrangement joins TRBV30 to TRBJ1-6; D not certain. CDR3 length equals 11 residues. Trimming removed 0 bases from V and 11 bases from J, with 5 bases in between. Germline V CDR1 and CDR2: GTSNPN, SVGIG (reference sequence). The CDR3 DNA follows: TGTGCCTGGAGTGTAGTAACACCCCTCCACTTT. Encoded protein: CAWSVVTPLHF. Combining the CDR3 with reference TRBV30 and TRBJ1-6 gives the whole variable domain SQTIHQWPATLVQPVGSPLSLECTVEGTSNPNLYWYRQAAGRGLQLLFYSVGIGQISSEVPQNLSASRPQDRQFILSSKKLLLSDSGFYLCAWSVVTPLHFGNGTRLTVT.

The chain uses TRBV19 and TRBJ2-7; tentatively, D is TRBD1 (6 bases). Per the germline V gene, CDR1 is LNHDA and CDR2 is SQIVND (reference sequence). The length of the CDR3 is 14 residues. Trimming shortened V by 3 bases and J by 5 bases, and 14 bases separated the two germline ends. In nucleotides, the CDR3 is TGTGCCAGTAGTATCAGGGGCGCCCACCACGAGCAGTACTTC. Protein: CASSIRGAHHEQYF.

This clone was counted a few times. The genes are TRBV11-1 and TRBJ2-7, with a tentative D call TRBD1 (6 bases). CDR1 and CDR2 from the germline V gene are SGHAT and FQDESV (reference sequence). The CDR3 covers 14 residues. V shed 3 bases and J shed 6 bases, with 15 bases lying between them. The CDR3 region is CASSFKQGQGEQYF. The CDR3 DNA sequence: TGTGCCAGCAGCTTTAAACAGGGTCAAGGCGAGCAGTACTTC.

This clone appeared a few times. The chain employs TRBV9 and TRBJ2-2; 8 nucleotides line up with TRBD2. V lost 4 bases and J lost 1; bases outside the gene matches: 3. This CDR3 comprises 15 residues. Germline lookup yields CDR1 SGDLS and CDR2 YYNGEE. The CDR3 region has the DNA TGTGCCAGCAGCTTCGGGACTAGGAACACCGGGGAGCTGTTTTTT. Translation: CASSFGTRNTGELFF.

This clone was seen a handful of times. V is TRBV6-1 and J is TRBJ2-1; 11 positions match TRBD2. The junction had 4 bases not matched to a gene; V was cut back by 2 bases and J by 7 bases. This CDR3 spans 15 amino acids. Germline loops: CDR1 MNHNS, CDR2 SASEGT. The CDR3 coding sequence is TGTGCCAGCAGTGAAAGGGGGACTAGCGGAAATGAGCAGTTCTTC. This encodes CASSERGTSGNEQFF.

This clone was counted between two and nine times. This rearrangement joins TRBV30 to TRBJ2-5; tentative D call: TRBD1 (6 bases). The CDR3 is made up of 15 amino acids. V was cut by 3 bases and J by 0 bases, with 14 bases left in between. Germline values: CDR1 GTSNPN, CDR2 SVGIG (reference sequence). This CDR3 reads CAWSTLQGYQETQYF. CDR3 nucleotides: TGTGCCTGGAGCACCCTGCAGGGGTACCAAGAGACCCAGTACTTC.

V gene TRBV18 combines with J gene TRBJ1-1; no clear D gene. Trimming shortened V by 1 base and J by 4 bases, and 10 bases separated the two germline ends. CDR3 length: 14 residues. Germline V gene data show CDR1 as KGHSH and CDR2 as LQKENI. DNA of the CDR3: TGTGCCAGCTCACCACAGAGTTTCGGCACTGAAGCTTTCTTT. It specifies CASSPQSFGTEAFF. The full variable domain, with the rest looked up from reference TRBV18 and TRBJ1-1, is NAGVMQNPRHLVRRRGQEARLRCSPMKGHSHVYWYRQLPEEGLKFMVYLQKENIIDESGMPKERFSAEFPKEGPSILRIQQVVRGDSAAYFCASSPQSFGTEAFFGQGTRLTVV.

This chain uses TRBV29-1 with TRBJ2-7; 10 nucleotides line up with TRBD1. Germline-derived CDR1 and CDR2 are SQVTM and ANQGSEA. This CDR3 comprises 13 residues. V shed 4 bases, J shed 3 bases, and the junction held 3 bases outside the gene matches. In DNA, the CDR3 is TGCAGCGTTGGTCGGGACAGGGGCTACGAGCAGTACTTC. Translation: CSVGRDRGYEQYF.

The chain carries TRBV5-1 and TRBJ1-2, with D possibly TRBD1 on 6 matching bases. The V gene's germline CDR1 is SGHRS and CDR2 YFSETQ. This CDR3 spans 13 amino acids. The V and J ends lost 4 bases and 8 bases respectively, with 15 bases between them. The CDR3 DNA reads TGCGCCAGCAGCCGCCGGGGGGCGCGAGGCTACACCTTC. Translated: CASSRRGARGYTF. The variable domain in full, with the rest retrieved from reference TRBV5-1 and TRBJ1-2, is KAGVTQTPRYLIKTRGQQVTLSCSPISGHRSVSWYQQTPGQGLQFLFEYFSETQRNKGNFPGRFSGRQFSNSRSEMNVSTLELGDSALYLCASSRRGARGYTFGSGTRLTVV.

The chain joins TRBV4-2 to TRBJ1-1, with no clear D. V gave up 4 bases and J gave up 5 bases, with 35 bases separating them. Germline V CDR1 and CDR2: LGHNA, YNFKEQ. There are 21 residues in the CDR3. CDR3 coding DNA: TGTGCCAGCAGCCCGGGAGGGTCGGCAGACACTCGTATTTTGAAGCTGACTGAAGCTTTCTTT. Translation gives CASSPGGSADTRILKLTEAFF.

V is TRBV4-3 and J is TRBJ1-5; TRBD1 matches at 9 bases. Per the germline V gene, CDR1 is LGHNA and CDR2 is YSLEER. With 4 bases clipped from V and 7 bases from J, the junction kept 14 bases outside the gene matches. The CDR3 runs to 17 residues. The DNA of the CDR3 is TGCGCCAGCAGCCGAGTACCAATTACAGGGGGCGGCCAGCCCCAGCATTTT. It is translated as CASSRVPITGGGQPQHF.

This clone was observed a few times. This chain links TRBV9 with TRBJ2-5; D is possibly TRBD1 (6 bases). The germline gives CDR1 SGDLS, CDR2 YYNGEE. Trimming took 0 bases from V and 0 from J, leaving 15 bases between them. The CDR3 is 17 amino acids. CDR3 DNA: TGTGCCAGCAGCGTAGGTCTGGGGACACAGTACCAAGAGACCCAGTACTTC. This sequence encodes CASSVGLGTQYQETQYF. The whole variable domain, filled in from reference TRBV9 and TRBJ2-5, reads DSGVTQTPKHLITATGQRVTLRCSPRSGDLSVYWYQQSLDQGLQFLIQYYNGEERAKGNILERFSAQQFPDLHSELNLSSLELGDSALYFCASSVGLGTQYQETQYFGPGTRLLVL.

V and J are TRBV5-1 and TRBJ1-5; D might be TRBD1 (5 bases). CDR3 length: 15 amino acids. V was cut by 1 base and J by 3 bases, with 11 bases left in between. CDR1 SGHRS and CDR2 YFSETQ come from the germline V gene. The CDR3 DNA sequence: TGCGCCAGCAGCTTGACAGGAGGGACCAATCAGCCCCAGCATTTT. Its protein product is CASSLTGGTNQPQHF.

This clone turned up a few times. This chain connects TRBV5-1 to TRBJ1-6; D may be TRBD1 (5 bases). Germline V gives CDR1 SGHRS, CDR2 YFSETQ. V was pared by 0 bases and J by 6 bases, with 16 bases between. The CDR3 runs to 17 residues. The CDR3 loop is CASSLDRAGTLNSPLHF. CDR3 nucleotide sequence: TGCGCCAGCAGCTTGGATCGGGCAGGGACTCTTAATTCACCCCTCCACTTT.